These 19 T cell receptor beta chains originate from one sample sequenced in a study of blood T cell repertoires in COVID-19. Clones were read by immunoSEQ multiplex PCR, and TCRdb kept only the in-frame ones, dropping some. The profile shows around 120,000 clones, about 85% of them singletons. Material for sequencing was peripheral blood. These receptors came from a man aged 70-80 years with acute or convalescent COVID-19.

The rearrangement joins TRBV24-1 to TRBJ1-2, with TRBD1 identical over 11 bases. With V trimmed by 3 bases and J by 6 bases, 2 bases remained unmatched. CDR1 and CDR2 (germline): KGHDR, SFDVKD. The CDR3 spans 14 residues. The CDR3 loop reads CATSDGQGAHGYTF. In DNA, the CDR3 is TGTGCCACCAGTGATGGACAGGGGGCGCATGGCTACACCTTC.

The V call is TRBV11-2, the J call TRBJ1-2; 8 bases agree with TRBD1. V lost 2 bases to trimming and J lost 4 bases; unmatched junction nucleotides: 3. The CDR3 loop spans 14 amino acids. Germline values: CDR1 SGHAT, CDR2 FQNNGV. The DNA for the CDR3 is TGTGCCAGCAGCTTACAACAGGGGGGCTATGGCTACACCTTC. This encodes CASSLQQGGYGYTF.

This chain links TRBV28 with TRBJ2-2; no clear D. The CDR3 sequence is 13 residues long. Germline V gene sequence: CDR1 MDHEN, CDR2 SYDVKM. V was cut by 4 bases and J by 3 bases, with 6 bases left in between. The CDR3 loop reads CASSYPDTGELFF. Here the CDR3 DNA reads TGTGCCAGCAGTTATCCTGACACCGGGGAGCTGTTTTTT.

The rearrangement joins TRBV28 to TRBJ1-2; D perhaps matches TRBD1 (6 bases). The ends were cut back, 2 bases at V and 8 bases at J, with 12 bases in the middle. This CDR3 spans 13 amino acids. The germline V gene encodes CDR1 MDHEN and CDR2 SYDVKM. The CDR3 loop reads CASSLGTRGGYTF. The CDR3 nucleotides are TGTGCCAGCAGTTTAGGGACACGAGGAGGCTACACCTTC.

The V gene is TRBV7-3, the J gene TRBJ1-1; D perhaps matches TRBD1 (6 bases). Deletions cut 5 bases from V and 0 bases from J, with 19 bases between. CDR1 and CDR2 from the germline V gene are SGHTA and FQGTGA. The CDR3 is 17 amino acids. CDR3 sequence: CASSVTGTRSMNTEAFF. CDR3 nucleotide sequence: TGTGCCAGCAGCGTCACCGGGACAAGAAGCATGAACACTGAAGCTTTCTTT. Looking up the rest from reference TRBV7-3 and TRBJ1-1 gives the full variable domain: GAGVSQTPSNKVTEKGKYVELRCDPISGHTALYWYRQSLGQGPEFLIYFQGTGAADDSGLPNDRFFAVRPEGSVSTLKIQRTERGDSAVYLCASSVTGTRSMNTEAFFGQGTRLTVV.

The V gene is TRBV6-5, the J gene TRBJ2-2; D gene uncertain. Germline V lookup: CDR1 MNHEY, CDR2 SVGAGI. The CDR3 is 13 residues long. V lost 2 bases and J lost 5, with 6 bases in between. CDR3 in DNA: TGTGCCAGCAGTTACGCGCGGACCGGGGAGCTGTTTTTT. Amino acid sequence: CASSYARTGELFF.

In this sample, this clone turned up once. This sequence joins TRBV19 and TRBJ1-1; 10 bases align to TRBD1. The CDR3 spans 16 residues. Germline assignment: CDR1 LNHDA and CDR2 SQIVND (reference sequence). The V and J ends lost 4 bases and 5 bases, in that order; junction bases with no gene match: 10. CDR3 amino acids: CASSTRDRGGGTEAFF. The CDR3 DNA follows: TGTGCCAGTAGTACCCGGGACAGGGGAGGTGGTACTGAAGCTTTCTTT.

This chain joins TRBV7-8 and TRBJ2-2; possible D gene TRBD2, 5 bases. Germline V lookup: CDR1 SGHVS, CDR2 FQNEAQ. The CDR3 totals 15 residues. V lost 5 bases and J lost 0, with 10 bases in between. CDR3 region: CASSPTGTNTGELFF. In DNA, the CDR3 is TGTGCCAGCAGCCCCACGGGGACGAACACCGGGGAGCTGTTTTTT.

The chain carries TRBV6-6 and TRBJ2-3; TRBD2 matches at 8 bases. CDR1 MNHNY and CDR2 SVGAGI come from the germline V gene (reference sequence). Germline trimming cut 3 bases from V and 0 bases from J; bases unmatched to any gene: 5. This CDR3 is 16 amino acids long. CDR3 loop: CASSYTSGLSTDTQYF. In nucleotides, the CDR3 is TGTGCCAGCAGTTATACTAGCGGTCTCAGCACAGATACGCAGTATTTT.

CDR3 loop: CASSPSRDRSTDTQYF. In nucleotides, the CDR3 is TGTGCCAGCAGCCCTAGTCGGGACAGGAGCACAGATACGCAGTATTTT. This chain uses TRBV7-2 with TRBJ2-3; 8 positions match TRBD1. Trimming at V came to 5 bases and at J to 0 bases, leaving 7 bases not matched to a gene. Germline CDR1 and CDR2: SGHTA and FQGNSA. The CDR3 is 16 amino acids.

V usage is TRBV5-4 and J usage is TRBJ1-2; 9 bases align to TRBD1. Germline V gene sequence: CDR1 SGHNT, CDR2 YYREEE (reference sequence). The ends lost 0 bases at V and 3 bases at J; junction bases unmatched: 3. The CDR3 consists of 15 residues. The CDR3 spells CASSLGQGVYYGYTF. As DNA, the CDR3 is TGTGCCAGCAGCTTGGGACAGGGGGTCTACTATGGCTACACCTTC.

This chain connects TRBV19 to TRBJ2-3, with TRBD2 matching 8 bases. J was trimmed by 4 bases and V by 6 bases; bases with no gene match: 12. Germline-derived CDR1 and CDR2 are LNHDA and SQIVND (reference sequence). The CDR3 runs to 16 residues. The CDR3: CASSLLAGGTADTQYF. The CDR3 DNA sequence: TGTGCCAGTAGCCTCCTTGCGGGGGGAACGGCAGATACGCAGTATTTT.

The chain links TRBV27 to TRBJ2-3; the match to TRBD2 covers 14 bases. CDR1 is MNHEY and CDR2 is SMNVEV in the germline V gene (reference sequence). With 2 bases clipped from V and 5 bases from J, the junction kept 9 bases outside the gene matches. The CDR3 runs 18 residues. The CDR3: CASSLRGGGTSGRDTQYF. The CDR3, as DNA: TGTGCCAGCAGTTTAAGAGGCGGCGGGACTAGCGGGAGAGATACGCAGTATTTT.

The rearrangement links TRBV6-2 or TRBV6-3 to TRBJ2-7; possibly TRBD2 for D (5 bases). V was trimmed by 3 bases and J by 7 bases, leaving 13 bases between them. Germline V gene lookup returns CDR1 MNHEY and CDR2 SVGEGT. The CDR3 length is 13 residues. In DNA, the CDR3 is TGTGCCAGCAGTTATAAAGGGAGTTGGGAGCAGTACTTC. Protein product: CASSYKGSWEQYF.

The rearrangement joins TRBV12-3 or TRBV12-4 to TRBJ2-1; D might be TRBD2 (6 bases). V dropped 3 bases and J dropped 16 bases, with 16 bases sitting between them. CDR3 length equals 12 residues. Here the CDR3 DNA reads TGTGCCAGCAGTTTGAACCAACCGGACTACTTCTTC. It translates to CASSLNQPDYFF.

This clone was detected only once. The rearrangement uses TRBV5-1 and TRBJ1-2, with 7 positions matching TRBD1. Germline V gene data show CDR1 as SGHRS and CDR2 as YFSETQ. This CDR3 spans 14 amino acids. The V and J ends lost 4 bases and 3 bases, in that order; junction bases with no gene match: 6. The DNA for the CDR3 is TGCGCCAGCAGCGCCGGACAGGTCTACTATGGCTACACCTTC. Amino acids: CASSAGQVYYGYTF.

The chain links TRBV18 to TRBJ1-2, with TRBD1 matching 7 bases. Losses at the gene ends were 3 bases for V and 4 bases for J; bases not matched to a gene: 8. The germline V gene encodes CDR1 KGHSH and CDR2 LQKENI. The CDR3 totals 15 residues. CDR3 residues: CASSPVTGYAYGYTF. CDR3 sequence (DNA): TGTGCCAGCTCACCCGTGACAGGGTATGCCTATGGCTACACCTTC.

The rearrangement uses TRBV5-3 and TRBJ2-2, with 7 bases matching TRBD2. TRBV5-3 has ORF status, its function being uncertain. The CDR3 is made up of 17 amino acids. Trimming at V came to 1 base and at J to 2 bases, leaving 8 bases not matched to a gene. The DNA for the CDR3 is TGTGCCAGAAGCTTGTCTCGACGGGGACTAAACACCGGGGAGCTGTTTTTT. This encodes CARSLSRRGLNTGELFF.

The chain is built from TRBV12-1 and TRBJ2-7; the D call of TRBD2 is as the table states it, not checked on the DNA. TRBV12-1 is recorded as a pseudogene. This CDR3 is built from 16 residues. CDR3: CASGITSGGPEYEQYF. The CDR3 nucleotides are TGTGCCAGTGGGATTACTAGCGGGGGCCCCGAGTACGAGCAGTACTTC.